Below, 21 T cell receptor beta chains from the same sample are listed, as sequenced in a study of response to subunit inactivated influenza vaccine. MiXCR, applied by TCRdb to the RT-PCR reads, yields one record per CDR3 protein. The table records some 180,000 distinct CDR3 sequences, about 9.3% of them present only once. Source: non-naive T cells sorted from PBMCs, taken on the day of vaccination. Receptor source: a man aged 45 to 65 who received an inactivated influenza vaccine.

This clonotype was counted ten times or more. The chain combines TRBV20-1 with TRBJ1-2; TRBD1 is a possible D gene (6 bases). In germline, CDR1 is DFQATT, CDR2 SNEGSKA (reference sequence). The CDR3 is 14 amino acids. Trimming took off 4 bases at V and 2 bases at J, with 14 bases between the two ends. The CDR3 nucleotides read TGCAGTGCTACTCCCCCCAGGGGCAACTATGGCTACACCTTC. Its protein product is CSATPPRGNYGYTF.

This chain links TRBV10-3 with TRBJ2-7; TRBD1 matches 9 bases. Trimming took 2 bases from V and 4 from J; bases not matched to a gene: 6. The germline CDR1 and CDR2 sequences are ENHRY and SYGVKD. The CDR3 is 15 amino acids. CDR3 sequence reads: CAISEPGTGFYEQYF. The CDR3 bases are TGTGCCATCAGTGAGCCCGGGACAGGGTTTTACGAGCAGTACTTC.

This clonotype was counted between two and nine times. V usage is TRBV4-2 and J usage is TRBJ1-1; D uncertain. Trimming stripped 2 bases from V and 6 bases from J, with 13 bases between. The germline CDR1 and CDR2 sequences are LGHNA and YNFKEQ. CDR3 length: 14 residues. The CDR3 DNA follows: TGTGCCAGCAGCCAATCGGCGGGCGTCCCTGAAGCTTTCTTT. As protein: CASSQSAGVPEAFF.

V and J are TRBV6-5 and TRBJ2-3; the D gene is possibly TRBD2 (5 bases). V was shortened by 2 bases and J by 1 base, with 13 bases between the two germline ends. Germline loops: CDR1 MNHEY, CDR2 SVGAGI. This CDR3 is 16 amino acids long. CDR3 sequence (DNA): TGTGCCAGCAGTTACGCGGGCAGTGCCCGCACAGATACGCAGTATTTT. Translation gives CASSYAGSARTDTQYF.

The chain carries TRBV15 and TRBJ2-5; D may be TRBD2 (6 bases). V shed 0 bases and J shed 4 bases, with 9 bases lying between them. CDR1 is LNHNV, CDR2 YYDKDF, per germline (reference sequence). The CDR3 consists of 14 residues. The CDR3 DNA reads as TGTGCCACCAGCAGAGATCCAGCGGGAGAGACCCAGTACTTC. It codes for CATSRDPAGETQYF. Combining the CDR3 with reference TRBV15 and TRBJ2-5 gives the whole variable domain DAMVIQNPRYQVTQFGKPVTLSCSQTLNHNVMYWYQQKSSQAPKLLFHYYDKDFNNEADTPDNFQSRRPNTSFCFLDIRSPGLGDTAMYLCATSRDPAGETQYFGPGTRLLVL.

This clonotype was recorded many times. The chain employs TRBV5-1 and TRBJ2-5, with D perhaps being TRBD1 or TRBD2 (5 bases each). Trimming took 8 bases from V and 1 from J, leaving 18 bases between them. This CDR3 is 15 amino acids long. In germline, CDR1 is SGHRS, CDR2 YFSETQ. This CDR3 reads CASGTRGRTQETQYF. The CDR3 coding sequence is TGCGCCAGTGGGACCCGGGGCAGGACCCAAGAGACCCAGTACTTC.

This clonotype was observed a few times. The V call is TRBV7-2, the J call TRBJ1-5; no reliable D call. The CDR3 is 14 residues long. Deletions cut 4 bases from V and 2 bases from J, with 9 bases between. Looked up from germline, CDR1 is SGHTA and CDR2 is FQGNSA. CDR3 sequence reads: CASSSAGGNQPQHF. The DNA of the CDR3 is TGTGCCAGCAGCTCTGCGGGTGGCAATCAGCCCCAGCATTTT.

At least ten counts were recorded for this clonotype. This chain uses TRBV5-6 with TRBJ2-1, with D perhaps TRBD1 or TRBD2 (5 bases each). This CDR3 has 16 amino acids. With 2 bases removed from V and 5 bases from J, the gap between germline ends came to 17 bases. CDR1 is SGHDT and CDR2 is YYEEEE in the germline V gene. The CDR3 nucleotides read TGTGCCAGCAGCTTTACCGGGACCTCCTTCGACAATGAGCAGTTCTTC. This encodes CASSFTGTSFDNEQFF. Supplemented by reference TRBV5-6 and TRBJ2-1, the full variable domain reads DAGVTQSPTHLIKTRGQQVTLRCSPKSGHDTVSWYQQALGQGPQFIFQYYEEEERQRGNFPDRFSGHQFPNYSSELNVNALLLGDSALYLCASSFTGTSFDNEQFFGPGTRLTVL.

The rearrangement links TRBV20-1 to TRBJ2-3; 7 positions match TRBD2. CDR3 size: 17 residues. V lost 4 bases to trimming and J lost 5 bases; unmatched junction nucleotides: 18. Per germline, CDR1 DFQATT and CDR2 SNEGSKA (reference sequence). The CDR3 DNA is TGCAGTGCTATCGGGCCTTCGGGGGACTACCGCGGAGATACGCAGTATTTT. It is translated as CSAIGPSGDYRGDTQYF.

This clonotype was seen a few times. The V gene is TRBV5-1, the J gene TRBJ1-2; D is ambiguous. This CDR3 has 15 amino acids. The ends were cut back, 0 bases at V and 4 bases at J, with 13 bases in the middle. The germline CDR1 and CDR2 sequences are SGHRS and YFSETQ. The CDR3 loop reads CASSLDLGGPYGYTF. The CDR3 bases are TGCGCCAGCAGCTTGGACCTGGGAGGCCCCTATGGCTACACCTTC.

The rearrangement uses TRBV4-3 and TRBJ2-2; a weak D match, TRBD1 (6 bases). Trimming pared 2 bases from V and 6 bases from J, leaving 13 bases between. The CDR3 contains 15 residues. Germline V gene data show CDR1 as LGHNA and CDR2 as YSLEER. This CDR3 is CASSQHFPGAGELFF. The CDR3 DNA follows: TGCGCCAGCAGCCAACATTTCCCAGGGGCCGGGGAGCTGTTTTTT.

This clonotype appeared many times. The rearrangement links TRBV12-3 or TRBV12-4 to TRBJ1-1, with 7 positions matching TRBD1. The CDR3 contains 14 residues. Germline trimming cut 6 bases from V and 2 bases from J; bases unmatched to any gene: 6. The CDR3 DNA reads TGTGCCAGCAGCTCGACAGGGAGCAACACTGAAGCTTTCTTT. Translation gives CASSSTGSNTEAFF.

In this sample, this clonotype turned up many times. The chain has TRBV6-1 and TRBJ2-1; D possibly corresponds to TRBD2 (5 bases). CDR1 is MNHNS and CDR2 is SASEGT in the germline V gene. The germline V and J ends were trimmed by 8 bases and 2 bases, with 16 bases remaining between them. CDR3 length: 15 amino acids. This CDR3 is CASEPGGSAYNEQFF. The CDR3 region has the DNA TGTGCCAGCGAACCTGGCGGGTCGGCCTACAATGAGCAGTTCTTC.

This clonotype was recorded at least ten times. V is TRBV29-1 and J is TRBJ1-2; D might be TRBD1 (5 bases). The germline V and J ends were trimmed by 6 bases and 4 bases, with 21 bases remaining between them. CDR1 is SQVTM, CDR2 ANQGSEA, per germline. CDR3 length: 15 amino acids. CDR3 nucleotides: TGCAGCGTGGGGGTCTTAGGGGAAGGGCGCTATGGCTACACCTTC. Its translation is CSVGVLGEGRYGYTF.

The chain employs TRBV20-1 and TRBJ2-5, with TRBD2 identical over 7 bases. This CDR3 spans 14 amino acids. Trimming removed 0 bases from V and 5 bases from J; junction bases left unmatched: 6. Looked up from germline, CDR1 is DFQATT and CDR2 is SNEGSKA (reference sequence). CDR3 DNA sequence: TGCAGTGCTAGAGATCGGGTGGGAGGGGAGACCCAGTACTTC. Translation gives CSARDRVGGETQYF.

The chain recombines TRBV6-2 or TRBV6-3 with TRBJ2-7, with TRBD2 matching over 11 bases. Germline values: CDR1 MNHEY, CDR2 SVGEGT. With V trimmed by 6 bases and J by 2 bases, 6 bases remained unmatched. The CDR3 consists of 15 residues. The CDR3 DNA is TGTGCCAGCAGAATACTAGCGGGAGCAACCTACGAGCAGTACTTC. Protein product: CASRILAGATYEQYF.

V gene TRBV7-2 combines with J gene TRBJ2-5, with D tentatively TRBD2 (6 bases). Deletions cut 0 bases from V and 0 bases from J, with 8 bases between. This CDR3 is 15 amino acids long. CDR1 is SGHTA, CDR2 FQGNSA, per germline. CDR3 in amino acids: CASSLAGGYQETQYF. CDR3 coding DNA: TGTGCCAGCAGCTTAGCTGGGGGGTACCAAGAGACCCAGTACTTC.

The chain combines TRBV2 with TRBJ1-1; D gene ambiguous. The CDR3 consists of 13 residues. The germline V gene has CDR1 SNHLY and CDR2 FYNNEI. Trimming shortened V by 5 bases and J by 3 bases, and 10 bases separated the two germline ends. The DNA for the CDR3 is TGTGCCAGCAGTTTGACCCCGGACACTGAAGCTTTCTTT. It yields the protein CASSLTPDTEAFF.

In this sample, this clonotype turned up many times. V is TRBV28 and J is TRBJ2-6; D not resolved. The CDR3 covers 13 residues. The germline V gene has CDR1 MDHEN and CDR2 SYDVKM. The V gene lost 7 bases and the J gene lost 1 base, with 5 bases spanning the gap. CDR3 sequence: CASTRSGANVLTF. The DNA of the CDR3 is TGTGCCAGCACACGGTCTGGGGCCAACGTCCTGACTTTC.

This clonotype has at least ten counts. The V and J genes are TRBV24-1 and TRBJ2-2; D unclear. The CDR3 is 15 amino acids. V was cut by 4 bases and J by 5 bases, with 13 bases left in between. The germline gives CDR1 KGHDR, CDR2 SFDVKD. CDR3 sequence reads: CATSDPTTSTGELFF. CDR3 in DNA: TGTGCCACCAGTGACCCTACTACTTCGACCGGGGAGCTGTTTTTT.

This rearrangement joins TRBV11-2 to TRBJ2-3; D might be TRBD2 (6 bases). With 0 bases removed from V and 0 bases from J, the gap between germline ends came to 13 bases. Germline CDR1 and CDR2: SGHAT and FQNNGV. This CDR3 region has 17 residues. CDR3 sequence reads: CASSLDGPGVSTDTQYF. CDR3 sequence (DNA): TGTGCCAGCAGCTTAGATGGCCCGGGGGTTAGCACAGATACGCAGTATTTT. Together with reference TRBV11-2 and TRBJ2-3, the CDR3 gives the full variable domain: EAGVAQSPRYKIIEKRQSVAFWCNPISGHATLYWYQQILGQGPKLLIQFQNNGVVDDSQLPKDRFSAERLKGVDSTLKIQPAKLEDSAVYLCASSLDGPGVSTDTQYFGPGTRLTVL.